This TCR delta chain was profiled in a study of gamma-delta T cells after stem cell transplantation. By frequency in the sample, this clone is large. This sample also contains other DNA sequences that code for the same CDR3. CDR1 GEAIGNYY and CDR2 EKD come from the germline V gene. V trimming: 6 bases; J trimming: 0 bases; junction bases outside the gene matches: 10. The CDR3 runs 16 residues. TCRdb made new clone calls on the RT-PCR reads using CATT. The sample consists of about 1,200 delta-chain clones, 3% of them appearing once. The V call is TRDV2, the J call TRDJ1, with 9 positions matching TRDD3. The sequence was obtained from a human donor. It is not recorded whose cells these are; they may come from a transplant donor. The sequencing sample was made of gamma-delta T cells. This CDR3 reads CACLPLGEANTDKLIF. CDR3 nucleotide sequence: TGTGCCTGTTTACCACTGGGGGAAGCGAACACCGATAAACTCATCTTT.